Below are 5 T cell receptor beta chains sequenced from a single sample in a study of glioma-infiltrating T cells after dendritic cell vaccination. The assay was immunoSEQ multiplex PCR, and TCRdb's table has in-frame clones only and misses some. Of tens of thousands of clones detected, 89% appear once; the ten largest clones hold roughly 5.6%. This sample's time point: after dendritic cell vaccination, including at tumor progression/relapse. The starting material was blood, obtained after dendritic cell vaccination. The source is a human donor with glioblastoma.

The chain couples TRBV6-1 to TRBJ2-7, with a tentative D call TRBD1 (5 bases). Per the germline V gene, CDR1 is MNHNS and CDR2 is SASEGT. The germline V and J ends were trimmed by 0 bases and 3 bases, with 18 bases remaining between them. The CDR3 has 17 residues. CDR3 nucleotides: TGTGCCAGCAGTGAAGCGTCCTGGGGCCGGTCAGACTACGAGCAGTACTTC. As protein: CASSEASWGRSDYEQYF.

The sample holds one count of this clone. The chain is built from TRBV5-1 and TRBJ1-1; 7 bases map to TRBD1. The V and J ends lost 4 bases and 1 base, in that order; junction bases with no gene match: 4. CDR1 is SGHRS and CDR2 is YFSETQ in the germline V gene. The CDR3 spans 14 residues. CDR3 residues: CASSKGQANTEAFF. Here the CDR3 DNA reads TGCGCCAGCAGCAAAGGACAGGCGAACACTGAAGCTTTCTTT.

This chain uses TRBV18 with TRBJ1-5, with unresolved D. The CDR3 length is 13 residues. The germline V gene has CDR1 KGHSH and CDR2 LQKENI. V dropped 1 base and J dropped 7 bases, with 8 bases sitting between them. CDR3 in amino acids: CASSPLEAQPQHF. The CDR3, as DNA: TGTGCCAGCTCACCACTGGAGGCCCAGCCCCAGCATTTT. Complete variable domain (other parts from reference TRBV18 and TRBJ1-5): NAGVMQNPRHLVRRRGQEARLRCSPMKGHSHVYWYRQLPEEGLKFMVYLQKENIIDESGMPKERFSAEFPKEGPSILRIQQVVRGDSAAYFCASSPLEAQPQHFGDGTRLSIL.

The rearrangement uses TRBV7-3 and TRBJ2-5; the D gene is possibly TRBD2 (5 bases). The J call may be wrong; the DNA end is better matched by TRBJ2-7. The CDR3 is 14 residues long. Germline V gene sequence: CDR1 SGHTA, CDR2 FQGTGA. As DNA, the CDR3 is TGTGCCAGCAGCCCCGGAGGAGGCTCCTACGAGCAGTACTTC. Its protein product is CASSPGGGSYEQYF.

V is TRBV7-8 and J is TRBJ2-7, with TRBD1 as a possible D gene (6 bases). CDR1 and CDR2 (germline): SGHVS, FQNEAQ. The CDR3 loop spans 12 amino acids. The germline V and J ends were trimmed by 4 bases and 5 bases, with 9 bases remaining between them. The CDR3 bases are TGTGCCAGCAGCTCCAGGGGAAACGAGCAGTACTTC. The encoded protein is CASSSRGNEQYF.